These T cell receptor beta chains were read from a single sample in a study of regulatory T cells in long-lasting Graves disease. A single record per CDR3 protein comes from TCRdb applying MiXCR to the multiplex PCR reads. The sample includes a few hundred thousand distinct CDR3 sequences, under 20% seen only once; the top ten take less than 15%. The same data also went into a second study, on T cells in Graves' hyperthyroidism and ophthalmopathy.

This specimen consisted of peripheral blood mononuclear cells (PBMCs), obtained at new diagnosis, from a patient treated with antithyroid drugs. The source is a woman aged 25-40 years with Graves disease. Each CDR3 is given with its conserved first and last residue. The D gene is left open where the match is weak. Rows may omit the clone size; those that give it use once, few, many or a size class.

V gene: TRBV2
D gene: -
clone size: many
J gene: TRBJ1-3
CDR3 protein: CASQTGGNTIYF
CDR3 DNA: TGTGCCAGCCAGACGGGTGGAAACACCATATATTTT

V gene: TRBV19
D gene: -
clone size: -
J gene: TRBJ1-2
CDR3 protein: CASSRSANYGYTF
CDR3 DNA: TGTGCCAGTAGCAGGAGCGCTAACTATGGCTACACCTTC

V gene: TRBV12-3/TRBV12-4
D gene: -
clone size: -
J gene: TRBJ1-3
CDR3 protein: CASSSMQGLGNTIYF
CDR3 DNA: TGTGCCAGCAGTTCCATGCAGGGGTTAGGAAACACCATATATTTT

V gene: TRBV3-1
D gene: -
clone size: -
J gene: TRBJ2-7
CDR3 protein: CASSPRGATYEQYF
CDR3 DNA: TGTGCCAGCAGCCCTAGAGGGGCTACCTACGAGCAGTACTTC

V gene: TRBV3-1
D gene: -
clone size: many
J gene: TRBJ2-3
CDR3 protein: CASSQEGRPTDTQYF
CDR3 DNA: TGTGCCAGCAGCCAAGAGGGGAGACCCACAGATACGCAGTATTTT

V gene: TRBV28
D gene: -
clone size: -
J gene: TRBJ2-7
CDR3 protein: CASSPPRYPEQYF
CDR3 DNA: TGTGCCAGCAGTCCACCCCGGTATCCGGAGCAGTACTTC

V gene: TRBV28
D gene: -
clone size: many
J gene: TRBJ1-5
CDR3 protein: CASGKLGNQPQHF
CDR3 DNA: TGTGCCAGTGGGAAGTTGGGCAATCAGCCCCAGCATTTT

V gene: TRBV6-1
D gene: -
clone size: -
J gene: TRBJ2-7
CDR3 protein: CASSDGPTGGFRQYF
CDR3 DNA: TGTGCCAGCAGTGATGGGCCGACGGGCGGGTTTAGGCAGTACTTC

V gene: TRBV3-1
D gene: -
clone size: many
J gene: TRBJ2-7
CDR3 protein: CASSQDEWAGEQYF
CDR3 DNA: TGTGCCAGCAGCCAAGATGAGTGGGCCGGCGAGCAGTACTTC

V gene: TRBV10-3
D gene: -
clone size: -
J gene: TRBJ2-7
CDR3 protein: CAISDKQWTSYEQYF
CDR3 DNA: TGTGCCATCAGTGACAAACAGTGGACCTCCTACGAGCAGTACTTC

V gene: TRBV5-1
D gene: TRBD1
clone size: many
J gene: TRBJ2-7
CDR3 protein: CASNRGQGAYEQYF
CDR3 DNA: TGCGCCAGCAACCGGGGACAGGGGGCCTACGAGCAGTACTTC

V gene: TRBV6-2/TRBV6-3
D gene: TRBD1
clone size: many
J gene: TRBJ2-3
CDR3 protein: CASSRPGQGTDTQYF
CDR3 DNA: TGTGCCAGCAGTCGTCCGGGACAGGGGACAGATACGCAGTATTTT

V gene: TRBV13
D gene: -
clone size: many
J gene: TRBJ1-1
CDR3 protein: CASSLLGGPNTEAFF
CDR3 DNA: TGTGCCAGCAGCTTATTAGGGGGTCCGAACACTGAAGCTTTCTTT

V gene: TRBV7-9
D gene: TRBD2
clone size: many
J gene: TRBJ2-1
CDR3 protein: CASSGGLAGGPREQFF
CDR3 DNA: TGTGCCAGCAGCGGGGGACTAGCGGGGGGGCCACGTGAGCAGTTCTTC

V gene: TRBV19
D gene: -
clone size: few
J gene: TRBJ2-2
CDR3 protein: CASSIGLWGGELFF
CDR3 DNA: TGTGCCAGTAGTATTGGCTTATGGGGCGGGGAGCTGTTTTTT

V gene: TRBV7-9
D gene: -
clone size: many
J gene: TRBJ1-2
CDR3 protein: CASSPTGAYGYTF
CDR3 DNA: TGTGCCAGCAGTCCGACAGGAGCCTATGGCTACACCTTC

V gene: TRBV18
D gene: -
clone size: -
J gene: TRBJ1-4
CDR3 protein: CASSAGDQPNEKLFF
CDR3 DNA: TGTGCCAGCTCCGCGGGCGACCAACCTAATGAAAAACTGTTTTTT

V gene: TRBV12-3/TRBV12-4
D gene: -
clone size: many
J gene: TRBJ1-5
CDR3 protein: CASSFITSEPQHF
CDR3 DNA: TGTGCCAGCAGTTTCATTACATCAGAGCCCCAGCATTTT

V gene: TRBV2
D gene: -
clone size: many
J gene: TRBJ2-2
CDR3 protein: CAGGTGELFF
CDR3 DNA: TGTGCTGGAGGGACCGGGGAGCTGTTTTTT

V gene: TRBV27
D gene: -
clone size: many
J gene: TRBJ2-1
CDR3 protein: CASSLYRGGSYNEQFF
CDR3 DNA: TGTGCCAGCAGTCTATATAGGGGGGGCTCCTACAATGAGCAGTTCTTC

V gene: TRBV6-5
D gene: -
clone size: many
J gene: TRBJ1-2
CDR3 protein: CASSYSIGDGYTF
CDR3 DNA: TGTGCCAGCAGTTACTCGATAGGGGATGGCTACACCTTC

V gene: TRBV5-1
D gene: TRBD2
clone size: many
J gene: TRBJ2-3
CDR3 protein: CASSLGSGGRGDTQYF
CDR3 DNA: TGTGCCAGCAGCTTGGGGAGCGGGGGCCGCGGTGATACGCAGTATTTT

V gene: TRBV27
D gene: TRBD1
clone size: many
J gene: TRBJ1-3
CDR3 protein: CASSSSGTGGNTIYF
CDR3 DNA: TGTGCCAGCAGTTCCTCCGGGACAGGGGGAAACACCATATATTTT

V gene: TRBV6-9
D gene: TRBD1
clone size: once
J gene: TRBJ1-2
CDR3 protein: CASSYGDRDYGYTF
CDR3 DNA: TGTGCCAGCAGTTACGGGGACAGGGACTATGGCTACACCTTC

V gene: TRBV7-9
D gene: -
clone size: many
J gene: TRBJ2-3
CDR3 protein: CASSRLTGETDTQYF
CDR3 DNA: TGTGCCAGCAGCCGCCTGACGGGGGAAACAGATACGCAGTATTTT

V gene: TRBV20-1
D gene: TRBD1
clone size: many
J gene: TRBJ1-6
CDR3 protein: CSAHRGGSYNSPLHF
CDR3 DNA: TGCAGTGCTCACAGGGGAGGCTCCTATAATTCACCCCTCCACTTT

V gene: TRBV19
D gene: -
clone size: -
J gene: TRBJ1-2
CDR3 protein: CASSIGYRRTHGGGYTF
CDR3 DNA: TGTGCCAGTAGTATCGGCTACAGGCGAACCCACGGGGGTGGCTACACCTTC

V gene: TRBV27
D gene: TRBD1
clone size: many
J gene: TRBJ1-1
CDR3 protein: CASSDRGRTEAFF
CDR3 DNA: TGTGCCAGCAGCGACAGGGGGCGAACTGAAGCTTTCTTT

V gene: TRBV7-3
D gene: -
clone size: many
J gene: TRBJ1-1
CDR3 protein: CASSQSAGPNTEAFF
CDR3 DNA: TGTGCCAGCAGCCAAAGCGCTGGCCCGAACACTGAAGCTTTCTTT

V gene: TRBV7-9
D gene: -
clone size: many
J gene: TRBJ2-7
CDR3 protein: CASSLVSRYRDYEQYF
CDR3 DNA: TGTGCCAGCAGCTTAGTTTCCAGATACAGGGACTACGAGCAGTACTTC

V gene: TRBV18
D gene: -
clone size: many
J gene: TRBJ2-7
CDR3 protein: CASSPEDGSYEQYF
CDR3 DNA: TGTGCCAGCTCACCGGAGGACGGCTCCTACGAGCAGTACTTC

V gene: TRBV5-1
D gene: TRBD1
clone size: -
J gene: TRBJ1-1
CDR3 protein: CASSLMTGAAEAFF
CDR3 DNA: TGCGCCAGCAGCTTAATGACAGGGGCGGCTGAAGCTTTCTTT

V gene: TRBV27
D gene: -
clone size: many
J gene: TRBJ1-2
CDR3 protein: CASSSSGWNYGYTF
CDR3 DNA: TGTGCCAGCAGTTCCTCGGGGTGGAACTATGGCTACACCTTC

V gene: TRBV27
D gene: TRBD2
clone size: many
J gene: TRBJ2-3
CDR3 protein: CASSLSGVAGGPDTQYF
CDR3 DNA: TGTGCCAGCAGTTTATCGGGAGTAGCGGGGGGCCCAGATACGCAGTATTTT

V gene: TRBV19
D gene: TRBD1
clone size: few
J gene: TRBJ2-2
CDR3 protein: CASQPDRENTGELFF
CDR3 DNA: TGTGCCAGTCAACCGGACAGGGAAAACACCGGGGAGCTGTTTTTT

V gene: TRBV7-2
D gene: -
clone size: many
J gene: TRBJ2-7
CDR3 protein: CASSLVTDSYYEQYF
CDR3 DNA: TGTGCCAGCAGCTTAGTGACCGATTCCTACTACGAGCAGTACTTC

V gene: TRBV27
D gene: -
clone size: -
J gene: TRBJ2-6
CDR3 protein: CASNLGGHTSGANVLTF
CDR3 DNA: TGTGCCAGCAATTTAGGGGGGCACACCTCTGGGGCCAACGTCCTGACTTTC

V gene: TRBV19
D gene: TRBD1
clone size: -
J gene: TRBJ2-7
CDR3 protein: CASRVTGGNEQYF
CDR3 DNA: TGTGCCAGTAGGGTGACAGGGGGGAACGAGCAGTACTTC

V gene: TRBV10-1
D gene: -
clone size: many
J gene: TRBJ2-7
CDR3 protein: CASSERGEQYF
CDR3 DNA: TGCGCCAGCAGTGAGAGGGGCGAGCAGTACTTC

V gene: TRBV6-2/TRBV6-3
D gene: TRBD1
clone size: -
J gene: TRBJ1-1
CDR3 protein: CASKTGVRVNTEAFF
CDR3 DNA: TGTGCCAGCAAGACAGGGGTTAGGGTGAACACTGAAGCTTTCTTT

V gene: TRBV7-6
D gene: TRBD1
clone size: many
J gene: TRBJ1-2
CDR3 protein: CASSPWDRGHYGYTF
CDR3 DNA: TGTGCCAGCAGCCCCTGGGACAGGGGGCACTATGGCTACACCTTC

V gene: TRBV10-3
D gene: -
clone size: many
J gene: TRBJ2-1
CDR3 protein: CAISDERRYNEQFF
CDR3 DNA: TGTGCCATCAGTGATGAGCGGCGATACAATGAGCAGTTCTTC

V gene: TRBV11-2
D gene: TRBD1
clone size: -
J gene: TRBJ2-7
CDR3 protein: CASSRGGQGIYEQYF
CDR3 DNA: TGTGCCAGCAGCCGCGGGGGACAGGGTATCTACGAGCAGTACTTC

V gene: TRBV2
D gene: -
clone size: many
J gene: TRBJ1-1
CDR3 protein: CASTKARESGNTEAFF
CDR3 DNA: TGTGCCAGCACCAAAGCCAGGGAATCGGGCAACACTGAAGCTTTCTTT

V gene: TRBV19
D gene: -
clone size: many
J gene: TRBJ1-1
CDR3 protein: CASNQGYTEAFF
CDR3 DNA: TGTGCCAGTAACCAGGGGTACACTGAAGCTTTCTTT

V gene: TRBV6-5
D gene: -
clone size: many
J gene: TRBJ1-1
CDR3 protein: CASSYEAGTEAFF
CDR3 DNA: TGTGCCAGCAGTTACGAGGCAGGGACTGAAGCTTTCTTT

V gene: TRBV6-1
D gene: TRBD1
clone size: many
J gene: TRBJ1-2
CDR3 protein: CASSEAGSRGLNYGYTF
CDR3 DNA: TGTGCCAGCAGTGAAGCTGGGTCGAGGGGGCTTAACTATGGCTACACCTTC

V gene: TRBV7-9
D gene: TRBD1
clone size: -
J gene: TRBJ2-5
CDR3 protein: CASSPQTGARETQYF
CDR3 DNA: TGTGCCAGCAGCCCCCAGACAGGGGCACGAGAGACCCAGTACTTC

V gene: TRBV12-3/TRBV12-4
D gene: -
clone size: few
J gene: TRBJ2-2
CDR3 protein: CASKTDPTGELFF
CDR3 DNA: TGTGCCAGCAAGACAGACCCCACCGGGGAGCTGTTTTTT

V gene: TRBV7-8
D gene: -
clone size: many
J gene: TRBJ1-6
CDR3 protein: CASSLLGRLVNSPLHF
CDR3 DNA: TGTGCCAGCAGCTTACTGGGGCGATTGGTGAATTCACCCCTCCACTTT

V gene: TRBV2
D gene: -
clone size: many
J gene: TRBJ2-3
CDR3 protein: CATSTIADTQYF
CDR3 DNA: TGTGCCACCTCTACAATCGCAGATACGCAGTATTTT

V gene: TRBV20-1
D gene: TRBD1
clone size: many
J gene: TRBJ1-2
CDR3 protein: CSASGQGWGYTF
CDR3 DNA: TGCAGTGCTAGCGGACAGGGTTGGGGCTACACCTTC

V gene: TRBV2
D gene: TRBD2
clone size: many
J gene: TRBJ2-1
CDR3 protein: CASSPWWDYPSSYNEQFF
CDR3 DNA: TGTGCCAGCAGCCCATGGTGGGACTACCCAAGCTCCTACAATGAGCAGTTCTTC

V gene: TRBV4-1
D gene: -
clone size: -
J gene: TRBJ1-2
CDR3 protein: CASSQGGGKVVGYTF
CDR3 DNA: TGCGCCAGCAGCCAAGGGGGGGGGAAAGTTGTTGGCTACACCTTC

V gene: TRBV15
D gene: TRBD1
clone size: -
J gene: TRBJ2-7
CDR3 protein: CATGQGASEQYF
CDR3 DNA: TGTGCCACGGGACAGGGGGCGTCTGAGCAGTACTTC